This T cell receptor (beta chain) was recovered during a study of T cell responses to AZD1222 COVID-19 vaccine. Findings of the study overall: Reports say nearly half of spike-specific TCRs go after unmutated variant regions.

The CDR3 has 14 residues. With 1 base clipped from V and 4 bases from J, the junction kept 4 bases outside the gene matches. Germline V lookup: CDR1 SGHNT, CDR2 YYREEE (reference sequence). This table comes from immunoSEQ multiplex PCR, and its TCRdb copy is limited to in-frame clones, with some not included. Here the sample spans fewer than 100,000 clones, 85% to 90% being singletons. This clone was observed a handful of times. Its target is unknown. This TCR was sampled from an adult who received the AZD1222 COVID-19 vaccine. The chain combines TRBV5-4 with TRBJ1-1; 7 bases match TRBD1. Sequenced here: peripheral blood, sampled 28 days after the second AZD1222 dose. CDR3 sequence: CASSLRGPSTEAFF. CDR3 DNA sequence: TGTGCCAGCAGCTTGAGGGGGCCCTCCACTGAAGCTTTCTTT.